Below, 8 T cell receptor beta chains from the same sample are listed, as sequenced in a study of CD8 T cells in ankylosing spondylitis. Study-level findings and limits: Characteristic, it appeared, of ankylosing spondylitis blood was a TCR beta motif of roughly 8 highly homologous variants.

No cognate antigen is known for these TCRs. One entry per CDR3 protein results from TCRdb running MiXCR on the 5' RACE reads. The table lists roughly 370,000 distinct CDR3 sequences, about 20% of them singletons. The sample was blood, either unsorted or a sorted T cell fraction (not recorded which). These TCRs come from a male donor with ankylosing spondylitis.

The chain links TRBV12-3 or TRBV12-4 to TRBJ2-5; D may be TRBD1 (5 bases). The V end was cut by 6 bases, the J end by 0 bases, with 8 bases between. The CDR3 runs 13 residues. The CDR3 sequence is CASRAGYQETQYF. Written as DNA, the CDR3 is TGTGCCAGCAGGGCAGGGTACCAAGAGACCCAGTACTTC.

The gene calls are TRBV5-1 and TRBJ2-7; D remains ambiguous. CDR1 and CDR2 (germline): SGHRS, YFSETQ. V lost 0 bases and J 5 bases, leaving 15 bases between the germline ends. This CDR3 comprises 15 residues. CDR3 in amino acids: CASSLVSGRMNEQYF. CDR3 nucleotides: TGCGCCAGCAGCTTGGTATCAGGACGGATGAACGAGCAGTACTTC.

The gene calls are TRBV7-3 and TRBJ2-1; tentatively, D is TRBD1 (6 bases). Trimming removed 1 base at V and 9 bases at J, with 13 bases between. The CDR3 runs to 14 residues. Germline loops: CDR1 SGHTA, CDR2 FQGTGA. The CDR3: CASSLNLGAGEQFF. The CDR3 region has the DNA TGTGCCAGCAGCTTAAATCTGGGGGCAGGTGAGCAGTTCTTC.

The rearrangement joins TRBV12-3 or TRBV12-4 to TRBJ2-7; TRBD1 or TRBD2 may be the D gene (5 bases each). The V gene lost 3 bases and the J gene lost 0 bases, with 12 bases spanning the gap. The CDR3 consists of 15 residues. The CDR3 region is CASSFSAGSSYEQYF. CDR3 sequence (DNA): TGTGCCAGCAGTTTTTCGGCAGGGAGCTCCTACGAGCAGTACTTC.

This chain links TRBV2 with TRBJ2-2, with a possible D match to TRBD1 (6 bases). V was clipped by 11 bases and J by 5 bases, with 21 bases between them. This CDR3 is built from 15 residues. The germline CDR1 and CDR2 sequences are SNHLY and FYNNEI. The CDR3 DNA sequence: TGTGCCGCTAGCTACTGGGCAGGGGCAACCGGGGAGCTGTTTTTT. It encodes CAASYWAGATGELFF.

This clonotype has ten or more counts. The rearrangement uses TRBV4-3 and TRBJ2-1, with 8 positions matching TRBD2. The CDR3 is 18 amino acids. J lost 5 bases, V lost 1 base, and 13 bases had no gene match. Germline V gene sequence: CDR1 LGHNA, CDR2 YSLEER. In nucleotides, the CDR3 is TGCGCCAGCAGCCAAGTCCCCTCGGGAGCGGGAGTTGACAATGAGCAGTTCTTC. Amino acid sequence: CASSQVPSGAGVDNEQFF.

This clonotype showed up just a few times. The chain carries TRBV11-2 and TRBJ2-1, with unresolved D. The CDR3 consists of 12 residues. Per the germline V gene, CDR1 is SGHAT and CDR2 is FQNNGV. V was clipped by 3 bases and J by 8 bases, with 8 bases between them. Written as DNA, the CDR3 is TGTGCCAGCAGCTTGGGATGGGATGAGCAGTTCTTC. Its protein product is CASSLGWDEQFF.

This sequence joins TRBV10-3 and TRBJ2-2; the D gene is possibly TRBD2 (5 bases). The ends were cut back, 9 bases at V and 17 bases at J, with 28 bases in the middle. The germline CDR1 and CDR2 sequences are ENHRY and SYGVKD. The CDR3 covers 14 residues. The CDR3 DNA follows: TGTGCCATTCCGGGCCCTAATTTGGACCGGGGAGCTTTTTTT. Translated, it gives CAIPGPNLDRGAFF.